Listed below are T cell receptor beta chains from one sample, sequenced in a study of blood T cell repertoires in COVID-19. Sequenced by immunoSEQ multiplex PCR; TCRdb stores in-frame clones only, minus some. The sample carries about 210,000 clones, more than 75% recorded once. The sample consisted of peripheral blood. The receptors shown here come from an elderly woman with acute or convalescent COVID-19. CDR3s leave out the opening cysteine and the closing phenylalanine or tryptophan. Each record gives: J gene, V gene, D gene, CDR3 protein. A D gene is named only where the DNA matches it firmly.

TRBJ2-1,TRBV13,TRBD2,ASSTSGRGYNEQF
TRBJ1-1,TRBV6-5,TRBD1,ASIIFDRGNTEAF
TRBJ2-1,TRBV5-1,TRBD2,ASSLALAGAINEQF
TRBJ2-7,TRBV7-3,TRBD1,ASSPGQGVSYEQY
TRBJ2-5,TRBV24-1,-,ATSVAGIETQY
TRBJ2-1,TRBV9,-,ASSPLQGNNEQF
TRBJ1-2,TRBV28,-,ASSLLLNYGYT
TRBJ2-3,TRBV4-1,TRBD2,ASRLTSGRVDTQY
TRBJ2-6,TRBV5-1,-,ASSPGISGANVLT
TRBJ2-7,TRBV25-1,TRBD1,ASSEPRDRSDEQY
TRBJ1-5,TRBV18,TRBD1,ASSRDRDQPQH
TRBJ1-1,TRBV11-3,-,ASSLDAGEAF
TRBJ2-3,TRBV19,TRBD2,ASSPRGGRGTDTQY
TRBJ1-1,TRBV7-2,TRBD1,ASSTQGQGTEAF
TRBJ2-7,TRBV7-8,TRBD1,ASSTRQGYSEQY
TRBJ2-1,TRBV6-6,-,ASSYSGVGYNEQF
TRBJ2-3,TRBV5-1,TRBD2,ASSLAVTSGSRPDTQY
TRBJ2-7,TRBV7-2,-,ASSSERLFSYEQY
TRBJ2-5,TRBV6-6,TRBD2,ASSYVGGGETQY
TRBJ1-3,TRBV2,TRBD1,ASRTQGARGNTIY
TRBJ1-5,TRBV2,TRBD1,ASSLQGARQPQH
TRBJ1-5,TRBV7-9,-,ASSPGINQPQH
TRBJ1-1,TRBV6-4,-,ASSSTGGDTEAF
TRBJ1-1,TRBV7-8,-,ASSLDEVAMNTEAF
TRBJ2-1,TRBV18,TRBD1,ASKPRTGAAFNEQF
TRBJ1-2,TRBV6-6,-,ASSYGRDLVSGYT
TRBJ2-7,TRBV6-1,-,ASREQGSNSYYEQY
TRBJ1-5,TRBV18,-,ASSPVGLRGRGQPQH
TRBJ2-1,TRBV2,-,ASKLPVNEQF
TRBJ2-1,TRBV2,-,ASLHNEQF
TRBJ2-2,TRBV5-1,-,ASSLGQQNTGELF
TRBJ2-1,TRBV18,TRBD1,ASSPPATGANEQF
TRBJ1-4,TRBV2,-,ASSEPMGGGEKLF
TRBJ1-1,TRBV28,-,ASSLWTAYEEAF